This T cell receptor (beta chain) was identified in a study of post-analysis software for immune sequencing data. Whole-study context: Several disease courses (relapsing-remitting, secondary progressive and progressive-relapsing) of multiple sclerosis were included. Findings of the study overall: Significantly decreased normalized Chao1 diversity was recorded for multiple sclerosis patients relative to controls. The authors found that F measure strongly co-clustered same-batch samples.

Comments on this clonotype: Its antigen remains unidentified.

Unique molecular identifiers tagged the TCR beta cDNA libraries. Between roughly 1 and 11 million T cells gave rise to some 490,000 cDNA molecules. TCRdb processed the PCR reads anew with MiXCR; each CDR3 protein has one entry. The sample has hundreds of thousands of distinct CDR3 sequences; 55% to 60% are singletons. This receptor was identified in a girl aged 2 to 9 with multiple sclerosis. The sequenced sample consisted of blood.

CDR3 sequence (DNA): TGTGCCAGCCGACTAGCCTCCTACAATGAGCAGTTCTTC. It yields the protein CASRLASYNEQFF. The chain carries TRBV11-2 and TRBJ2-1, with 7 bases matching TRBD2. The trim removed 8 bases at V and 0 bases at J, leaving 1 base unmatched. CDR3 length equals 13 residues. CDR1 is SGHAT and CDR2 is FQNNGV in the germline V gene.